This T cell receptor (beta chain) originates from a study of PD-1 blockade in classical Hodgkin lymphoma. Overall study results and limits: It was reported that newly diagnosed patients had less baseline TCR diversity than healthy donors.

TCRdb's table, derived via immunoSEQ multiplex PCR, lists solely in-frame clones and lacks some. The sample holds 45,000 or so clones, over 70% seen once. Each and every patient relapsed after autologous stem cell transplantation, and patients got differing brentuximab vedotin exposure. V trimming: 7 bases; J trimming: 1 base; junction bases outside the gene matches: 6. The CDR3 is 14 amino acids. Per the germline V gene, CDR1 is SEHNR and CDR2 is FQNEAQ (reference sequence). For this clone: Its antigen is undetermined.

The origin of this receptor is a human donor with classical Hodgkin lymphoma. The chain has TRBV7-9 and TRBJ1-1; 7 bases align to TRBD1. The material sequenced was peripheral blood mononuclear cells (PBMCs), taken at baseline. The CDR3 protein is CASNSGQPNTEAFF. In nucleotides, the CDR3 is TGTGCCAGCAATTCGGGACAGCCGAACACTGAAGCTTTCTTT.